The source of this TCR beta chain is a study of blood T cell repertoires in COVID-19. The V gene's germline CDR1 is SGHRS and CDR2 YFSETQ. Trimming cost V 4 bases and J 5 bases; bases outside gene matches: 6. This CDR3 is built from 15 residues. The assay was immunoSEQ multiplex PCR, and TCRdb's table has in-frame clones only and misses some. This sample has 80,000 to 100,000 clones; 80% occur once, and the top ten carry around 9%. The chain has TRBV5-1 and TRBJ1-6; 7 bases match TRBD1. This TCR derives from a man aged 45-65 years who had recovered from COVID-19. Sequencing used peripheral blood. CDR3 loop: CASSVDRPDNSPLHF. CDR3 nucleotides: TGCGCCAGCAGCGTGGACAGGCCTGATAATTCACCCCTCCACTTT.